This T cell receptor (beta chain) was profiled in a study of blood T cell repertoires in COVID-19. Study as a whole: Researchers got acute and convalescent COVID-19 samples from the United States, Italy and Spain. Sources were T cells, B-cell-depleted T cells, or PBMCs; the material itself was cDNA or gDNA.

This clone was picked up a small number of times. The V gene's germline CDR1 is LNHNV and CDR2 YYDKDF (reference sequence). Trimming removed 1 base from V and 5 bases from J; junction bases left unmatched: 15. The CDR3 length is 18 residues. Only in-frame clones appear in the TCRdb table, and some are missing; sequencing was by immunoSEQ multiplex PCR. The sample has about 150,000 clones, 76% seen once. What was sequenced was peripheral blood. The source is a woman over 75 with acute or convalescent COVID-19. The chain employs TRBV15 and TRBJ1-1, with 8 bases lining up with TRBD1. CDR3 in DNA: TGTGCCACCAGCAGAGCCGCCACCCGACTGGACAGGGTTACTGAAGCTTTCTTT. This gives the protein CATSRAATRLDRVTEAFF.